This T cell receptor (beta chain) is drawn from a study of identical twins. The study's findings and limits: Weaker excess twin sharing was seen among beta out-of-frame sequences. Insertions were reduced in abundant cord blood beta clonotypes but not in memory repertoires. Modelling approaches yielded underestimates of out-of-frame TCR alpha sharing between monozygotic twins. These conclusions were based on statistical analysis (cross-sectional, not following the same donors).

A note on this clonotype: Its antigen is unknown.

Each CDR3 protein gets one entry after TCRdb re-called the 5' RACE reads with MiXCR. The sample holds some 1,700,000 distinct CDR3 sequences, about 31% seen once. The CDR3 loop spans 12 amino acids. From germline, CDR1 is DFQATT and CDR2 SNEGSKA (reference sequence). The V gene lost 3 bases and the J gene lost 5 bases, with 8 bases spanning the gap. Sequencing input: cord blood. The TCR comes from a newborn girl in good health. V is TRBV20-1 and J is TRBJ2-1, with D maybe TRBD2 (6 bases). The CDR3 sequence is CSASGSHNEQFF. In DNA, the CDR3 is TGCAGTGCTAGCGGGAGTCACAATGAGCAGTTCTTC.